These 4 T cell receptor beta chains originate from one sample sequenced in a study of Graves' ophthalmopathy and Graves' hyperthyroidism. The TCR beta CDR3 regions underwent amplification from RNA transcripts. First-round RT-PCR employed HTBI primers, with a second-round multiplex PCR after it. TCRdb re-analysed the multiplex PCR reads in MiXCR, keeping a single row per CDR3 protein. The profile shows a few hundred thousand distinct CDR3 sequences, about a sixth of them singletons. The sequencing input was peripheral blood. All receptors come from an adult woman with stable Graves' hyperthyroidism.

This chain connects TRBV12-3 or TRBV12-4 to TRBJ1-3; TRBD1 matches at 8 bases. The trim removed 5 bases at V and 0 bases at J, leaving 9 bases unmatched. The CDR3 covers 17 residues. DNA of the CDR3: TGTGCCAGCAGTCCAGGGACAGGCCGCGACTCTGGAAACACCATATATTTT. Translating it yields CASSPGTGRDSGNTIYF.

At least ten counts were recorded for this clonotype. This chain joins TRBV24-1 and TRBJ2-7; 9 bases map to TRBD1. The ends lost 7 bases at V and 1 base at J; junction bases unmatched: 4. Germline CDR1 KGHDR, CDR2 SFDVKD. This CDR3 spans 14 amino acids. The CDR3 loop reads CATSSGTGSYEQYF. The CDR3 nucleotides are TGTGCCACCAGCAGCGGGACAGGGTCCTACGAGCAGTACTTC.

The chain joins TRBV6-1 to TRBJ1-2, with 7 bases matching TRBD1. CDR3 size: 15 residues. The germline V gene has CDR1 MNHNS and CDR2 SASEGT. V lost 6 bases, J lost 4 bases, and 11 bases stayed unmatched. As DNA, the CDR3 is TGTGCCAGCAGACCCGACAGGGCGAGTCCCTATGGCTACACCTTC. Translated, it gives CASRPDRASPYGYTF.

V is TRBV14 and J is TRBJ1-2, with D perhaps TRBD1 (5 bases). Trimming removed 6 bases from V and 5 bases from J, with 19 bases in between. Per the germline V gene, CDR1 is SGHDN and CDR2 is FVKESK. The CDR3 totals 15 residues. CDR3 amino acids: CASSGQGSGRYGYTF. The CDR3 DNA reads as TGTGCCAGCAGTGGACAAGGGTCTGGGCGATATGGCTACACCTTC.